These 26 T cell receptor beta chains were all obtained from the same sample, sequenced in a study of quantifying T cell responses using KT2 cells. Overall study context: Reverse transcription used primers in the TCR alpha and beta constant regions.

A single-stranded UMI oligo with SP2 sequence was ligated to cDNA 3' ends. The first PCR ran 3 to 5 cycles with an equimolar RC1.1 and RC1.2 beta primer mix. TCRdb re-derived calls from the UMI-ligation and nested PCR reads in MiXCR, one entry per CDR3 protein. The repertoire holds approximately 43,000 distinct CDR3 sequences, with about 18% as singletons. The sequenced sample was PBMCs spiked with cells of the T cell clone KT2. Receptors originate from a human donor.

This clonotype turned up a few times. CDR3 DNA sequence: TGCAGTGCTGATCCGGTCCATGGCACTGAAGCTTTCTTT. Protein product: CSADPVHGTEAFF. This sequence joins TRBV20-1 and TRBJ1-1; the D is unclear. The CDR3 loop spans 13 amino acids. V lost 5 bases and J 4 bases, leaving 14 bases between the germline ends. Germline CDR1 and CDR2: DFQATT and SNEGSKA (reference sequence).

The V call is TRBV5-1, the J call TRBJ1-2; D gene ambiguous. Germline CDR1 reads SGHRS; CDR2 reads YFSETQ. The V end lost 0 bases, the J end lost 6 bases, and 12 bases lay between the germline ends. The CDR3 is made up of 14 amino acids. The CDR3 bases are TGCGCCAGCAGCTTGGCAAGGGTGGAGAATGGCTACACCTTC. Its protein is CASSLARVENGYTF.

This clonotype was observed a handful of times. This CDR3 is CASSPPQGAGSPLHF. The CDR3 DNA is TGTGCCAGCAGCCCACCCCAGGGGGCAGGTTCACCCCTCCACTTT. V is TRBV6-5 and J is TRBJ1-6; 8 bases map to TRBD1. Germline lookup yields CDR1 MNHEY and CDR2 SVGAGI. The CDR3 loop spans 15 amino acids. V was clipped by 6 bases and J by 9 bases; unmatched bases: 10.

The rearrangement joins TRBV7-6 to TRBJ2-7, with 8 bases fitting TRBD1. Per germline, CDR1 SGHVS and CDR2 FNYEAQ. Germline trimming cut 4 bases from V and 0 bases from J; bases unmatched to any gene: 2. This CDR3 has 14 amino acids. The CDR3, as DNA: TGTGCCAGCAGCTACCAGGGGGCCTCCTACGAGCAGTACTTC. Its protein product is CASSYQGASYEQYF.

The chain has TRBV1 and TRBJ1-1; the DNA was not compared with TRBD1, the D call given in the table. TRBV1 is a pseudogene locus. The CDR3 runs 15 residues. The CDR3 bases are TGCACCAGCAGCCAGACAGGACAGCCCGTGGGTGGGTCTTTCTTT. Residues: CTSSQTGQPVGGSFF.

This clonotype was seen repeatedly, ten times or more. The rearrangement uses TRBV12-3 or TRBV12-4 and TRBJ1-1; no reliable D call. V gave up 6 bases and J gave up 1 base, with 9 bases separating them. The CDR3 totals 13 residues. The CDR3 DNA sequence: TGTGCCAGCAGCCCCATGAGGAACACTGAAGCTTTCTTT. The encoded protein is CASSPMRNTEAFF.

This clonotype was seen more than once but under ten times. The chain joins TRBV9 to TRBJ1-6; D remains unclear. The germline V and J ends were trimmed by 0 bases and 0 bases, with 10 bases remaining between them. The CDR3 extends over 17 amino acids. Germline V gives CDR1 SGDLS, CDR2 YYNGEE. The DNA of the CDR3 is TGTGCCAGCAGCGTAGCCCCCAGGAGCTCCTATAATTCACCCCTCCACTTT. Translation gives CASSVAPRSSYNSPLHF.

The sample holds a few counts of this clonotype. This chain uses TRBV5-1 with TRBJ1-1, with D maybe TRBD1 (6 bases). The V gene's germline CDR1 is SGHRS and CDR2 YFSETQ. The CDR3 totals 14 residues. V was pared by 0 bases and J by 3 bases, with 9 bases between. CDR3 coding DNA: TGCGCCAGCAGCTTGGGGGACACCGACACTGAAGCTTTCTTT. Protein product: CASSLGDTDTEAFF.

The sample holds many counts of this clonotype. The chain is built from TRBV10-3 and TRBJ2-3; 7 nucleotides agree with TRBD2. Germline V gene lookup returns CDR1 ENHRY and CDR2 SYGVKD. The CDR3 contains 14 residues. Unmatched junction bases numbered 10, after V lost 5 bases and J lost 8 bases. CDR3 nucleotides: TGTGCCATCAGTACCGGACTAGAGACCACTACGCAGTATTTT. It translates to CAISTGLETTTQYF.

This clonotype was recorded at least ten times. The chain has TRBV7-2 and TRBJ2-5; TRBD2 matches at 8 bases. V gave up 4 bases and J gave up 1 base; unmatched junction bases: 5. CDR1 and CDR2 (germline): SGHTA, FQGNSA. The CDR3 spans 15 residues. The DNA of the CDR3 is TGTGCCAGCAGCTCCTTGAGCGGGGGCCAAGAGACCCAGTACTTC. Protein sequence: CASSSLSGGQETQYF.

This clonotype came up a few times. A read error may produce the germline difference seen at one junction end. The V and J genes are TRBV7-7 and TRBJ1-1; D possibly corresponds to TRBD1 (6 bases). The CDR3 is made up of 13 amino acids. The V gene's germline CDR1 is SSHAT and CDR2 FNYEAQ (reference sequence). The CDR3 DNA is TGTGCTAGCAGCTTGTATAGGGGGACTGAAGCTTTCTTT. Translated, it gives CASSLYRGTEAFF.

Only a few counts were recorded for this clonotype. The rearrangement links TRBV15 to TRBJ2-3; D remains ambiguous. Germline CDR1 is LNHNV and CDR2 is YYDKDF (reference sequence). Deletions cut 6 bases from V and 2 bases from J, with 12 bases between. The CDR3 runs 14 residues. This CDR3 is CATSGPPVTDTQYF. The CDR3, as DNA: TGTGCCACCAGTGGACCCCCCGTCACAGATACGCAGTATTTT.

This clonotype has only a few counts. V usage is TRBV5-6 and J usage is TRBJ2-7; D call uncertain. Germline V gene sequence: CDR1 SGHDT, CDR2 YYEEEE. Trimming cost V 1 base and J 0 bases, with 11 bases left between them. CDR3 length equals 15 residues. The CDR3 DNA is TGTGCCAGCAGCTTGTTTTCCGGGTTCTCCTACGAGCAGTACTTC. The encoded protein is CASSLFSGFSYEQYF.

This clonotype was found a few times. The chain carries TRBV6-5 and TRBJ2-1; 9 bases fit TRBD1. From germline, CDR1 is MNHEY and CDR2 SVGAGI. The CDR3 has 15 residues. V gave up 7 bases and J gave up 5 bases; unmatched junction bases: 9. The CDR3 coding sequence is TGTGCCAGCACCAGACCGGGACAGGGTAACAATGAGCAGTTCTTC. It encodes CASTRPGQGNNEQFF.

This chain joins TRBV6-1 and TRBJ2-3; D may be TRBD1 (5 bases). The germline V gene has CDR1 MNHNS and CDR2 SASEGT. Trimming pared 4 bases from V and 0 bases from J, leaving 17 bases between. The CDR3 extends over 17 amino acids. The CDR3 nucleotides read TGTGCCAGCAGTGTCAAGGGGCGCCCGCCTAGCACAGATACGCAGTATTTT. This sequence encodes CASSVKGRPPSTDTQYF.

This sequence joins TRBV20-1 and TRBJ2-3; D is unresolved. Trimming took 6 bases from V and 0 from J, leaving 7 bases between them. Germline assignment: CDR1 DFQATT and CDR2 SNEGSKA (reference sequence). CDR3 size: 12 residues. The CDR3 here is CSARPSTDTQYF. The CDR3 nucleotides read TGCAGTGCCAGGCCTAGCACAGATACGCAGTATTTT.

This rearrangement joins TRBV20-1 to TRBJ2-3, with D perhaps assigned TRBD1 or TRBD2 (5 bases each). Between the trimmed V and J ends, which lost 2 bases and 3 bases, there was a span of 15 bases. The germline V gene encodes CDR1 DFQATT and CDR2 SNEGSKA (reference sequence). CDR3 size: 15 residues. CDR3 bases: TGCAGTGCTAGACCCGGGACGGCCGGAACAGATACGCAGTATTTT. This translates into CSARPGTAGTDTQYF.

CDR3 nucleotides: TGTGCCAGCAGTGCCCAGGGTTACGAGCAGTACTTC. Its protein is CASSAQGYEQYF. The chain couples TRBV2 to TRBJ2-7; D may be TRBD1 (5 bases). In germline, CDR1 is SNHLY, CDR2 FYNNEI. The CDR3 loop spans 12 amino acids. V lost 4 bases to trimming and J lost 4 bases, with 8 bases between them.

This clonotype turned up a few times. The J gene is TRBJ2-3, the V gene TRBV9; D is ambiguous. V gave up 2 bases and J gave up 6 bases, with 16 bases separating them. The CDR3 totals 15 residues. The V gene's germline CDR1 is SGDLS and CDR2 YYNGEE. The CDR3 sequence: CASSVENRQTDTQYF. CDR3 in DNA: TGTGCCAGCAGCGTGGAAAATAGACAAACCGATACGCAGTATTTT.

The chain recombines TRBV19 with TRBJ2-1; D may be TRBD1 (5 bases). The ends were cut back, 3 bases at V and 6 bases at J, with 12 bases in the middle. Germline CDR1 reads LNHDA; CDR2 reads SQIVND (reference sequence). The CDR3 covers 14 residues. The CDR3 sequence: CASSIKGSLNEQFF. The CDR3 DNA reads as TGTGCCAGTAGTATTAAGGGGTCTCTCAATGAGCAGTTCTTC.

The rearrangement links TRBV7-9 to TRBJ1-1; D is uncertain. Germline assignment: CDR1 SEHNR and CDR2 FQNEAQ (reference sequence). V was pared by 7 bases and J by 4 bases, with 16 bases between. The CDR3 totals 14 residues. CDR3 protein: CASTLEAPGTEAFF. The DNA for the CDR3 is TGTGCCAGCACCTTGGAGGCCCCGGGCACTGAAGCTTTCTTT.

The rearrangement links TRBV7-2 to TRBJ2-1; 8 nucleotides match TRBD1. Germline lookup yields CDR1 SGHTA and CDR2 FQGNSA. Trimming took 2 bases from V and 4 from J; bases not matched to a gene: 7. The CDR3 length is 16 residues. The DNA for the CDR3 is TGTGCCAGCAGCTTACAGGGGGCAATGGGTTACAATGAGCAGTTCTTC. Its translation is CASSLQGAMGYNEQFF. The variable domain in full, completed from reference TRBV7-2 and TRBJ2-1, reads GAGVSQSPSNKVTEKGKDVELRCDPISGHTALYWYRQSLGQGLEFLIYFQGNSAPDKSGLPSDRFSAERTGGSVSTLTIQRTQQEDSAVYLCASSLQGAMGYNEQFFGPGTRLTVL.

The V call is TRBV29-1, the J call TRBJ2-1; 9 bases are a match to TRBD1. With 4 bases clipped from V and 9 bases from J, the junction kept 10 bases outside the gene matches. The CDR3 is 14 amino acids. Germline V lookup: CDR1 SQVTM, CDR2 ANQGSEA. The CDR3 coding sequence is TGCAGCGTTGCGGGAAGACAGGGGGTTTTTGAGCAGTTCTTC. Its protein product is CSVAGRQGVFEQFF.

The genes are TRBV28 and TRBJ1-1, with D unresolved. The germline V gene has CDR1 MDHEN and CDR2 SYDVKM. This CDR3 contains 14 residues. With 5 bases removed from V and 1 base from J, the gap between germline ends came to 11 bases. Here the CDR3 DNA reads TGTGCCAGCAGTCCTCAGACAACGAACACTGAAGCTTTCTTT. Its protein is CASSPQTTNTEAFF. The full variable domain, its missing parts supplied by reference TRBV28 and TRBJ1-1, is DVKVTQSSRYLVKRTGEKVFLECVQDMDHENMFWYRQDPGLGLRLIYFSYDVKMKEKGDIPEGYSVSREKKERFSLILESASTNQTSMYLCASSPQTTNTEAFFGQGTRLTVV.

The CDR3 nucleotides are TGTGCCAGTAGTGGCCGACAGGGAAGCGAGCAGTACTTC. Its translation: CASSGRQGSEQYF. The rearrangement joins TRBV19 to TRBJ2-7, with 7 bases fitting TRBD1. This CDR3 is built from 13 residues. Losses at the gene ends were 5 bases for V and 6 bases for J; bases not matched to a gene: 7. Germline loops: CDR1 LNHDA, CDR2 SQIVND (reference sequence).

The chain recombines TRBV10-3 with TRBJ2-7; D possibly uses TRBD1 or TRBD2 (6 bases each). This CDR3 spans 12 amino acids. V was trimmed by 4 bases and J by 6 bases, leaving 10 bases between them. Per the germline V gene, CDR1 is ENHRY and CDR2 is SYGVKD. CDR3 loop: CAISVQGGEQYF. DNA for the CDR3: TGTGCCATCAGTGTACAGGGAGGCGAGCAGTACTTC.